This TCR beta chain was sequenced for a study of shared clonotypes between healthy human individuals (dated by TCRdb to between 2020 and 2021). Background for the entire study: A couple of women and a few men aged 18 to 49 years were included in the cohort. For each donor, three plates each were used for CD4 naive and CD4 memory, two plates were used for CD8 naive, and one plate was used for CD8 memory. To estimate repertoire size and how much clonotypes are shared between individuals, the study performed deep sequencing of blood TCR repertoires from a handful of healthy adults. Different laboratories and diverse techniques were used to prepare libraries and sequence TCR repertoires, to increase sequencing depth and limit assay-specific biases. Per donor, leukapheresis produced somewhere between about 0.8 and 9 billion PBMCs.

Paper-wide results and their limitations: Clonotypes shared by all four sorted-subset donors showed higher generation probabilities than non-shared clonotypes. Naive subsets generally had larger estimated clonotype richness than memory subsets. Incomplete sequencing was indicated by rarefaction of sorted-subset datasets, despite the large sequencing depth. Across a few donors, around 5.4% of naive CD4, 3.5% of naive CD8, around 2.5% of memory CD4, and roughly 0.4% of memory CD8 clonotypes were shared. Based on pairwise subsampling, the degree of clonotype sharing among donors was expected to be affected by sequencing depth. The genetic and exposure-history diversity represented was limited by the small number of donors. Only blood was sampled, and tissue TCR repertoires likely differ from those in blood.

Using the deep immunoSEQ assay, TCR CDR3 regions were amplified from genomic DNA by multiplex PCR. Extracted genomic DNA from each cell subset was distributed evenly across all wells of several immunoSEQ 96-well plates, and each plate was treated as a replicate. For sorted subsets, around 0.2 ug genomic DNA, equal to 30,000 or so T cell genomes, was loaded into each replicate PCR. The purified libraries were quantified using a Qubit 3.0 fluorometer, sized with a Bioanalyzer 2100, and then quantified again using the KAPA Library Quantification kit. Each immunoSEQ 96-well plate was sequenced on its own single-read 150-cycle Illumina NextSeq 550 flow cell. For the original study's pipeline: The immunoSEQ output contained only junctional sequences without quality scores, so filtering could not match that applied to full-length reads. Sequences were annotated with PyIR, a Python wrapper for IgBLAST v1.9, and V/J genes and CDR3 were assigned using IMGT germline references. Any read was removed if the V/J assignment was weak (E-value above 1e-6), the CDR3 was missing, or the read contained stop codons, out-of-frame junctions, or ambiguous translated residues. V3J clonotypes were defined by identical inferred V gene, J gene, and CDR3 amino acid sequence. Percentage overlap between repertoires was calculated by dividing the number of shared unique clonotypes by the size of the smaller repertoire. Richness of each repertoire was evaluated using RTK rarefaction, the Chao1 estimator, and Recon v2.1 estimates of unobserved clonotypes. OLGA was used to compute generation probabilities for all TCRbeta clonotypes that the gDNA method yielded from a handful of donors. TCRdb obtained this table from immuneACCESS and retained in-frame rearrangements with V and J assigned. These tables miss some clones; where compared with another copy, unresolved V genes account for less than half of the shortfall, and the remainder is unexplained. The V and J calls and clone size come from that table; D and trimming were worked out from the DNA. The sample has hundreds of thousands of clones on record, 95% to 96% of them singletons. Approximately 0.1% of the sample goes to the ten largest clones.

In the case of this clone: The antigen it binds to is not known. No quality values exist for individual bases; no much larger clone is one base distant.

According to the germline V gene, CDR1 reads SGDLS and CDR2 reads YYNGEE. The CDR3, from cysteine to phenylalanine, totals 14 residues. The CDR3 DNA has 42 bases and is translated from base 1. V is clipped by 3 bases and J by 8 bases, and the sequence between their germline boundaries is 14 bases long. CD8 naive samples were CD45RO-negative cells positively selected for CCR7, giving a CD45RA+CCR7+ population that excluded TemRA cells. Healthy HIV-negative adults with no recently reported acute infections or vaccinations were included as donors. All donors were Caucasian adults living in Nashville, Tennessee, USA. After blood collection by leukapheresis, PBMCs were isolated using Ficoll-Histopaque density gradient centrifugation and then cryopreserved in the vapor phase of liquid nitrogen. Analytical flow cytometry was used to check the purity and quantity of each magnetically sorted T cell population. From each sorted fraction, genomic DNA was isolated and quantified by UV absorbance on a Nanodrop 2000c.

The sample consisted of naive CD8+ T cells sorted from blood. The sample's cell subset or site label, decoded: CD45RA+CCR7+. This receptor chain uses TRBV9 and TRBJ1-4; the D gene cannot be named for sure. This TCR derives from a woman in her thirties in good health. The CDR3 protein: CASSDTWYGEKLFF. The DNA is as follows: TGTGCCAGCAGCGATACATGGTATGGAGAAAAACTGTTTTTT.